One sample yielded the 31 T cell receptor beta chains listed below, sequenced in a study of T cell responses to AZD1222 COVID-19 vaccine. The method was immunoSEQ multiplex PCR; TCRdb's version includes in-frame clones alone and lacks a portion of them. Among about 130,000 clones listed, roughly 90% were seen once. Material: peripheral blood, obtained on day 0 of AZD1222 vaccination. The receptors come from an adult in good health.

J is TRBJ1-2 and V is TRBV23-1, with a tentative D call TRBD1 (5 bases). TRBV23-1 falls under the ORF class, with uncertain function. V was clipped by 0 bases and J by 6 bases, with 14 bases between them. The CDR3 is 15 amino acids. The CDR3 coding sequence is TGCGCCAGCAGTCAATCGGCCCAGGGCCCCGATGGCTACACCTTC. It translates to CASSQSAQGPDGYTF.

The gene calls are TRBV6-5 and TRBJ1-1; D gene ambiguous. The CDR3 covers 13 residues. V shed 2 bases and J shed 1 base, with 5 bases lying between them. The germline gives CDR1 MNHEY, CDR2 SVGAGI. For the CDR3, the DNA is TGTGCCAGCAGTTACAACCCGAACACTGAAGCTTTCTTT. Amino acids: CASSYNPNTEAFF.

The genes are TRBV28 and TRBJ1-5, with a tentative D call TRBD1 (5 bases). This CDR3 region has 17 residues. V was shortened by 3 bases and J by 4 bases, with 19 bases between the two germline ends. CDR1 is MDHEN and CDR2 is SYDVKM in the germline V gene. The CDR3 spells CASSFPNTGGSNQPQHF. The CDR3 DNA sequence: TGTGCCAGCAGTTTCCCGAACACCGGGGGAAGTAATCAGCCCCAGCATTTT.

V is TRBV6-5 and J is TRBJ2-5; D possibly corresponds to TRBD1 (5 bases). CDR3 size: 14 residues. Germline V gene data show CDR1 as MNHEY and CDR2 as SVGAGI. The ends were cut back, 2 bases at V and 4 bases at J, with 11 bases in the middle. CDR3 sequence (DNA): TGTGCCAGCAGTTACGGGGCGGAAGGAGAGACCCAGTACTTC. Encoded protein: CASSYGAEGETQYF.

Here the CDR3 DNA reads TGTGCCAGCAGCTCCCTACAACCTGAACAGGGGGCTAACTATGGCTACACCTTC. Translating gives CASSSLQPEQGANYGYTF. The chain has TRBV5-4 and TRBJ1-2; 8 positions agree with TRBD1. The ends lost 3 bases at V and 0 bases at J; junction bases unmatched: 13. The CDR3 loop spans 18 amino acids. Germline loops: CDR1 SGHNT, CDR2 YYREEE (reference sequence). Full variable domain (remainder filled in from reference TRBV5-4 and TRBJ1-2): ETGVTQSPTHLIKTRGQQVTLRCSSQSGHNTVSWYQQALGQGPQFIFQYYREEENGRGNFPPRFSGLQFPNYSSELNVNALELDDSALYLCASSSLQPEQGANYGYTFGSGTRLTVV.

The V and J genes are TRBV9 and TRBJ1-1; 7 bases agree with TRBD1. The CDR3 is 17 residues long. V dropped 0 bases and J dropped 1; count of bases not matched to a gene: 9. Germline V gene data show CDR1 as SGDLS and CDR2 as YYNGEE. CDR3 residues: CASSVDTGVGPNTEAFF. CDR3 DNA: TGTGCCAGCAGCGTAGATACAGGGGTGGGCCCGAACACTGAAGCTTTCTTT.

The chain links TRBV4-2 to TRBJ2-7; 13 bases align to TRBD2. The CDR3 runs 16 residues. The germline CDR1 and CDR2 sequences are LGHNA and YNFKEQ. Losses at the gene ends were 3 bases for V and 5 bases for J; bases not matched to a gene: 7. The CDR3 DNA reads TGTGCCAGCAGCCAGTTACTAGCGGGAGGGTCCCACGAGCAGTACTTC. Amino acids: CASSQLLAGGSHEQYF.

The chain has TRBV24-1 and TRBJ2-1; 8 bases fit TRBD2. The CDR3 length is 18 residues. After removal of 4 bases from V and 7 bases from J, the junction contained 17 bases not matched to a gene. CDR1 is KGHDR and CDR2 is SFDVKD in the germline V gene. CDR3 loop: CATSDPTRGTRRANEQFF. The CDR3 DNA reads TGTGCCACCAGTGACCCAACCCGTGGGACTAGGAGGGCGAATGAGCAGTTCTTC.

This clone has only a few counts. This rearrangement joins TRBV6-5 to TRBJ1-3; perhaps TRBD1 as D (5 bases). Trimming left V 6 bases short and J 9 bases short, with 12 bases between. Germline loops: CDR1 MNHEY, CDR2 SVGAGI. This CDR3 has 12 residues. CDR3 sequence reads: CASSPPRGTIYF. For the CDR3, the DNA is TGTGCCAGCAGCCCCCCGAGGGGCACCATATATTTT.

The genes are TRBV24-1 and TRBJ1-2, with D possibly TRBD1 on 6 matching bases. The V gene's germline CDR1 is KGHDR and CDR2 SFDVKD. This CDR3 is 12 amino acids long. With 5 bases removed from V and 8 bases from J, the gap between germline ends came to 11 bases. The DNA of the CDR3 is TGTGCCACCAGTGCGGCGGACAGAGGCTACACCTTC. As protein: CATSAADRGYTF.

V usage is TRBV5-8 and J usage is TRBJ1-4; weak D call: TRBD1 (5 bases). CDR1 is SGHTS and CDR2 is YDEGEE in the germline V gene. V lost 0 bases, J lost 10 bases, and 13 bases lay in between. This CDR3 spans 14 amino acids. DNA of the CDR3: TGTGCCAGCAGCTTGGCCCTGCAGGGCGGAAAACTGTTTTTT. Translation: CASSLALQGGKLFF.

V gene TRBV2 combines with J gene TRBJ1-5; unclear D gene. CDR3 length equals 12 residues. The V gene's germline CDR1 is SNHLY and CDR2 FYNNEI. V was cut by 3 bases and J by 4 bases, with 4 bases left in between. Here the CDR3 reads CASSDRNQPQHF. The CDR3 nucleotides read TGTGCCAGCAGTGACAGAAATCAGCCCCAGCATTTT.

The CDR3 region is CASSVGTGNDEQYF. The DNA for the CDR3 is TGTGCCAGCAGCGTAGGGACAGGGAACGACGAGCAGTACTTC. The gene calls are TRBV9 and TRBJ2-7, with TRBD1 identical over 8 bases. The CDR3 contains 14 residues. Trimming removed 0 bases from V and 5 bases from J; junction bases left unmatched: 4. Germline lookup yields CDR1 SGDLS and CDR2 YYNGEE.

The V gene is TRBV5-1, the J gene TRBJ2-7; D uncertain. The V end lost 2 bases, the J end lost 2 bases, and 14 bases lay between the germline ends. This CDR3 spans 15 amino acids. From germline, CDR1 is SGHRS and CDR2 YFSETQ. Here the CDR3 reads CASSFTLDRTYEQYF. The DNA for the CDR3 is TGCGCCAGCAGCTTTACTTTGGACCGCACCTACGAGCAGTACTTC.

The genes are TRBV6-5 and TRBJ2-5; 12 bases are shared with TRBD1. Germline loops: CDR1 MNHEY, CDR2 SVGAGI. The V segment lost 6 bases and the J segment 12 bases; nucleotides outside the gene matches: 14. The CDR3 spans 15 residues. CDR3 residues: CASRPPGQGAPDEYF. Here the CDR3 DNA reads TGTGCCAGCAGACCTCCGGGACAGGGGGCCCCGGATGAGTACTTC.

The gene calls are TRBV2 and TRBJ1-3; D may be TRBD1 (6 bases). CDR1 is SNHLY, CDR2 FYNNEI, per germline. CDR3 length: 14 amino acids. V gave up 7 bases and J gave up 1 base, with 11 bases separating them. The CDR3 loop reads CASTTTGSGNTIYF. In DNA, the CDR3 is TGTGCCAGCACCACCACAGGGTCTGGAAACACCATATATTTT.

CDR3 bases: TGTGCCAGCAGCCCAGGGCGGTATCAGCCCCAGCATTTT. Its protein product is CASSPGRYQPQHF. The genes are TRBV7-9 and TRBJ1-5; TRBD1 might be the D (5 bases). Trimming took 5 bases from V and 5 from J, leaving 10 bases between them. The length of the CDR3 is 13 residues. From germline, CDR1 is SEHNR and CDR2 FQNEAQ (reference sequence).

The rearrangement links TRBV30 to TRBJ1-6; tentatively, D is TRBD1 (6 bases). V lost 3 bases and J lost 8, with 29 bases in between. CDR1 is GTSNPN and CDR2 is SVGIG in the germline V gene (reference sequence). The CDR3 sequence is 19 residues long. DNA of the CDR3: TGTGCCTGGAGGCGTACATGGGACACCGGAGGAAGGGCCGATTCACCCCTCCACTTT. Translated: CAWRRTWDTGGRADSPLHF.

The chain employs TRBV11-2 and TRBJ1-4; D gene uncertain. V was pared by 1 base and J by 8 bases, with 14 bases between. Germline CDR1 reads SGHAT; CDR2 reads FQNNGV. The CDR3 has 15 residues. CDR3 loop: CASSLVFGSSEKLFF. The CDR3 DNA follows: TGTGCCAGCAGCTTAGTTTTCGGGTCTTCGGAAAAACTGTTTTTT.

The chain links TRBV9 to TRBJ2-7; the match to TRBD1 covers 12 bases. The CDR3 runs to 15 residues. V lost 3 bases to trimming and J lost 2 bases; unmatched junction nucleotides: 3. Germline values: CDR1 SGDLS, CDR2 YYNGEE. CDR3 coding DNA: TGTGCCAGCAGCGCTGGGACAGGGGGCCCCTACGAGCAGTACTTC. Translated: CASSAGTGGPYEQYF.

The chain combines TRBV7-8 with TRBJ1-5, with TRBD1 matching over 7 bases. CDR1 and CDR2 (germline): SGHVS, FQNEAQ. Trimming at V came to 1 base and at J to 2 bases, leaving 8 bases not matched to a gene. The CDR3 totals 17 residues. The CDR3 DNA follows: TGTGCCAGCAGCTTAGGATTTCAGACAGGGCGCAATCAGCCCCAGCATTTT. Amino acid sequence: CASSLGFQTGRNQPQHF.

This CDR3 is CASSSGQPSRRELFF. The CDR3 DNA reads as TGTGCCAGCAGTTCTGGACAGCCCTCGAGGCGGGAGCTGTTTTTT. The V and J genes are TRBV28 and TRBJ2-2; weak D call: TRBD1 (6 bases). The CDR3 sequence is 15 residues long. V was trimmed by 4 bases and J by 9 bases, leaving 18 bases between them. Germline V CDR1 and CDR2: MDHEN, SYDVKM.

The gene calls are TRBV7-9 and TRBJ1-1; weak D call: TRBD1 (5 bases). The CDR3 covers 14 residues. V was clipped by 8 bases and J by 4 bases, with 17 bases between them. Germline values: CDR1 SEHNR, CDR2 FQNEAQ (reference sequence). CDR3 sequence reads: CASAFARASTEAFF. The CDR3 region has the DNA TGTGCCAGCGCCTTTGCCAGGGCGAGCACTGAAGCTTTCTTT.

The rearrangement links TRBV4-1 to TRBJ2-5, with TRBD2 matching 11 bases. Germline V gene sequence: CDR1 MGHRA, CDR2 YSYEKL. The CDR3 has 19 residues. V was clipped by 1 base and J by 0 bases; unmatched bases: 10. The CDR3 DNA follows: TGCGCCAGCAGCCAAGGGCCCGGGACTAGCGGCTCATACCAAGAGACCCAGTACTTC. It codes for CASSQGPGTSGSYQETQYF.

The J gene is TRBJ2-1, the V gene TRBV2, with TRBD2 matching over 12 bases. The V and J ends lost 1 base and 15 bases, in that order; junction bases with no gene match: 4. This CDR3 region has 13 residues. Germline V gives CDR1 SNHLY, CDR2 FYNNEI. Written as DNA, the CDR3 is TGTGCCAGCAGTGAAGAACTAGCGGGAGGCCTGTTCTTC. Amino acid sequence: CASSEELAGGLFF.

This clone came up a few times. The chain is built from TRBV28 and TRBJ2-7; 7 bases are a match to TRBD1. The J segment lost 2 bases and the V segment lost 2 bases, leaving 6 bases of the junction unmatched. The CDR3 has 15 residues. Germline V gene sequence: CDR1 MDHEN, CDR2 SYDVKM. The CDR3 DNA sequence: TGTGCCAGCAGTTTAACCGGGACAGTGACCTACGAGCAGTACTTC. Translation: CASSLTGTVTYEQYF.

This chain joins TRBV15 and TRBJ2-7; TRBD1 matches at 8 bases. J was trimmed by 3 bases and V by 8 bases; bases with no gene match: 15. The CDR3 contains 16 residues. Germline CDR1 is LNHNV and CDR2 is YYDKDF (reference sequence). CDR3 region: CATSLEDRAWSYEQYF. In DNA, the CDR3 is TGTGCCACCTCCCTAGAGGACAGGGCGTGGAGCTACGAGCAGTACTTC.

This rearrangement joins TRBV6-4 to TRBJ1-3; TRBD1 aligns across 9 bases. The CDR3 totals 15 residues. J gave up 2 bases and V 3 bases, and 2 bases lay outside the gene matches. The germline gives CDR1 MRHNA, CDR2 SNTAGT. CDR3 sequence (DNA): TGTGCCAGCAGTGAGGGGACAGGGACTGGAAACACCATATATTTT. It is translated as CASSEGTGTGNTIYF.

The chain uses TRBV6-5 and TRBJ2-1; D could derive from TRBD1 or TRBD2 (5 bases each). CDR1 and CDR2 (germline): MNHEY, SVGAGI. This CDR3 is 11 amino acids long. Between the trimmed V and J ends, which lost 5 bases and 9 bases, there was a span of 8 bases. Here the CDR3 reads CASSHGTEQFF. CDR3 DNA sequence: TGTGCCAGCAGTCACGGGACTGAGCAGTTCTTC.

This sequence joins TRBV19 and TRBJ1-5; tentative D call: TRBD1 (6 bases). The CDR3 is made up of 14 amino acids. The V and J ends lost 3 bases and 7 bases respectively, with 13 bases between them. Germline lookup yields CDR1 LNHDA and CDR2 SQIVND (reference sequence). CDR3 nucleotides: TGTGCCAGTAGTATGGGGGGCGGGGAACAGCCCCAGCATTTT. Translating it yields CASSMGGGEQPQHF.

V and J are TRBV5-8 and TRBJ1-1, with 9 bases fitting TRBD1. Germline values: CDR1 SGHTS, CDR2 YDEGEE. J gave up 4 bases and V 3 bases, and 16 bases lay outside the gene matches. This CDR3 is built from 18 residues. Here the CDR3 reads CASSSLGFGTGFVTEAFF. The CDR3, as DNA: TGTGCCAGCAGCTCCCTTGGCTTCGGGACAGGGTTTGTCACTGAAGCTTTCTTT.